The 24 T cell receptor beta chains below were found in one sample sequenced in a study of T cell changes during pregnancy in multiple sclerosis. The method was immunoSEQ multiplex PCR; TCRdb's version includes in-frame clones alone and lacks a portion of them. The repertoire holds 36,000 or so clones, with around 91% as singletons. This specimen was CD8+ T cells from peripheral blood mononuclear cells, taken in the third trimester of pregnancy. Receptors originate from a female donor with multiple sclerosis, enrolled in a pregnancy study.

This chain connects TRBV6-5 to TRBJ1-6, with 7 bases lining up with TRBD1. V trimming: 5 bases; J trimming: 7 bases; junction bases outside the gene matches: 8. The CDR3 is made up of 15 amino acids. The V gene's germline CDR1 is MNHEY and CDR2 SVGAGI. The CDR3, as DNA: TGTGCCAGCAGTCTACCAGGGGGTACGAATTCACCCCTCCACTTT. Amino acids: CASSLPGGTNSPLHF.

The V and J genes are TRBV11-3 and TRBJ2-7, with 10 bases aligning to TRBD1. Germline V gene sequence: CDR1 SGHNT, CDR2 YENEEA. This CDR3 spans 15 amino acids. The trim removed 2 bases at V and 5 bases at J, leaving 6 bases unmatched. The CDR3: CASSLKGTGVHEQYF. CDR3 in DNA: TGTGCCAGCAGCTTAAAAGGGACAGGGGTACACGAGCAGTACTTC.

The chain recombines TRBV12-5 with TRBJ2-1, with 10 bases that match TRBD2. The CDR3 contains 17 residues. CDR1 and CDR2 from the germline V gene are LGHNT and FRNRAP. V trimming: 2 bases; J trimming: 6 bases; junction bases outside the gene matches: 10. The CDR3 DNA follows: TGTGCTAGTGGTTTGCCCTGGACTAGCGGTTCCGGCAATGAGCAGTTCTTC. Translating it yields CASGLPWTSGSGNEQFF.

The rearrangement links TRBV30 to TRBJ1-1; D not resolved. V was pared by 8 bases and J by 7 bases, with 11 bases between. This CDR3 has 10 amino acids. The germline gives CDR1 GTSNPN, CDR2 SVGIG (reference sequence). The CDR3 region is CAAGDLEAFF. CDR3 bases: TGTGCCGCCGGGGATCTTGAAGCTTTCTTT.

The gene calls are TRBV4-2 and TRBJ1-1; D not certain. V lost 0 bases to trimming and J lost 4 bases, with 12 bases between them. The CDR3 runs 15 residues. CDR1 and CDR2 from the germline V gene are LGHNA and YNFKEQ. In nucleotides, the CDR3 is TGTGCCAGCAGCCAAGAAAAGCCCCGTCCCACTGAAGCTTTCTTT. Its protein is CASSQEKPRPTEAFF.

V gene TRBV27 combines with J gene TRBJ2-7; the match to TRBD2 covers 7 bases. J was trimmed by 4 bases and V by 8 bases; bases with no gene match: 8. The CDR3 runs 13 residues. The germline V gene encodes CDR1 MNHEY and CDR2 SMNVEV (reference sequence). CDR3 bases: TGTGCCAGCTCTTGGGCGGGGGAGTACGAGCAGTACTTC. It encodes CASSWAGEYEQYF.

V gene TRBV6-1 combines with J gene TRBJ1-1; D is perhaps TRBD1 (6 bases). Trimming removed 3 bases at V and 5 bases at J, with 13 bases between. From germline, CDR1 is MNHNS and CDR2 SASEGT. This CDR3 spans 14 amino acids. The CDR3 nucleotides read TGTGCCAGCAGTGAGGAGGGGAGGGGGACTGAAGCTTTCTTT. Protein product: CASSEEGRGTEAFF.

A single count supports this clone. This chain joins TRBV6-5 and TRBJ2-7; maybe TRBD1 (6 bases). The CDR3 is 15 residues long. Trimming took 0 bases from V and 2 from J, leaving 11 bases between them. The germline CDR1 and CDR2 sequences are MNHEY and SVGAGI. CDR3 sequence reads: CASSYSGRGTYEQYF. The DNA of the CDR3 is TGTGCCAGCAGTTACTCGGGCAGGGGAACCTACGAGCAGTACTTC.

The chain combines TRBV9 with TRBJ1-1; D is undetermined. V was cut by 0 bases and J by 4 bases, with 7 bases left in between. The CDR3 contains 13 residues. Germline-derived CDR1 and CDR2 are SGDLS and YYNGEE. The CDR3 region is CASSVGELTEAFF. CDR3 nucleotide sequence: TGTGCCAGCAGCGTAGGGGAGCTCACTGAAGCTTTCTTT.

The V call is TRBV4-3, the J call TRBJ2-3; the D gene is possibly TRBD2 (5 bases). Trimming removed 0 bases at V and 2 bases at J, with 15 bases between. In germline, CDR1 is LGHNA, CDR2 YSLEER. The length of the CDR3 is 17 residues. The CDR3 DNA reads TGCGCCAGCAGCCAAGATCCAAGCGGATCGATCACAGATACGCAGTATTTT. Translation: CASSQDPSGSITDTQYF.

The rearrangement links TRBV6-4 to TRBJ2-3, with TRBD2 identical over 8 bases. Germline lookup yields CDR1 MRHNA and CDR2 SNTAGT. This CDR3 contains 16 residues. Unmatched junction bases numbered 13, after V lost 5 bases and J lost 6 bases. CDR3 nucleotide sequence: TGTGCCAGCAGTACTATAGCGGGGTCCACCCACGATACGCAGTATTTT. This translates into CASSTIAGSTHDTQYF.

The V and J genes are TRBV6-1 and TRBJ2-5; 7 positions match TRBD2. Germline V gene sequence: CDR1 MNHNS, CDR2 SASEGT. The CDR3 extends over 12 amino acids. CDR3 coding DNA: TGTGTGACCTCTGGGGAGGGCGAGACCCAGTACTTC. Residues: CVTSGEGETQYF.

This chain uses TRBV7-2 with TRBJ2-5; D remains unclear. This CDR3 has 13 residues. V was clipped by 2 bases and J by 5 bases, with 9 bases between them. Germline CDR1 and CDR2: SGHTA and FQGNSA. For the CDR3, the DNA is TGTGCCAGCAGCTTATCTGAGGTTGAGACCCAGTACTTC. Its protein is CASSLSEVETQYF.

The rearrangement uses TRBV7-8 and TRBJ2-7, with 8 bases fitting TRBD2. J lost 9 bases, V lost 5 bases, and 18 bases had no gene match. CDR3 size: 16 residues. CDR1 and CDR2 from the germline V gene are SGHVS and FQNEAQ. The CDR3 loop is CASSLERAGGPRGQYF. The CDR3 nucleotides are TGTGCCAGCAGCCTAGAGAGGGCGGGAGGACCCAGGGGGCAGTACTTC.

The rearrangement links TRBV11-3 to TRBJ2-1, with D possibly matching TRBD2 (6 bases). V was trimmed by 5 bases and J by 0 bases, leaving 14 bases between them. CDR1 and CDR2 (germline): SGHNT, YENEEA. The CDR3 covers 16 residues. In DNA, the CDR3 is TGTGCCAGCAGCCCCGGGAGTAAGAGCTCCTACAATGAGCAGTTCTTC. This encodes CASSPGSKSSYNEQFF. Supplemented by reference TRBV11-3 and TRBJ2-1, the full variable domain reads EAGVVQSPRYKIIEKKQPVAFWCNPISGHNTLYWYLQNLGQGPELLIRYENEEAVDDSQLPKDRFSAERLKGVDSTLKIQPAELGDSAVYLCASSPGSKSSYNEQFFGPGTRLTVL.

CDR3 loop: CASSLRGQGDYEQYF. In DNA, the CDR3 is TGTGCCAGCAGCTTGAGGGGACAGGGGGATTACGAGCAGTACTTC. The V and J genes are TRBV5-8 and TRBJ2-7; 11 bases agree with TRBD1. V was clipped by 1 base and J by 4 bases; unmatched bases: 4. The CDR3 totals 15 residues. Germline V lookup: CDR1 SGHTS, CDR2 YDEGEE.

The chain joins TRBV5-1 to TRBJ1-1; weak D call: TRBD1 (5 bases). Looked up from germline, CDR1 is SGHRS and CDR2 is YFSETQ. The CDR3 length is 15 residues. The V end was cut by 0 bases, the J end by 0 bases, with 9 bases between. The chain's CDR3 is CASSLVSGMNTEAFF. Here the CDR3 DNA reads TGCGCCAGCAGCTTGGTGTCAGGGATGAACACTGAAGCTTTCTTT.

The chain combines TRBV10-1 with TRBJ2-7, with D possibly being TRBD1 (6 bases). CDR3 length equals 14 residues. Trimming shortened V by 2 bases and J by 2 bases, and 10 bases separated the two germline ends. The germline CDR1 and CDR2 sequences are WNHNN and SYGVQD (reference sequence). The CDR3, as DNA: TGCGCCAGCAGTGAGGCAGGGGTCCCCTACGAGCAGTACTTC. Translation gives CASSEAGVPYEQYF.

The chain links TRBV27 to TRBJ1-5; maybe TRBD1 (6 bases). CDR3 length: 14 residues. Trimming removed 5 bases at V and 3 bases at J, with 11 bases between. Germline CDR1 is MNHEY and CDR2 is SMNVEV (reference sequence). The CDR3 nucleotides are TGTGCCAGCAGTCCCGGACAGAACAATCAGCCCCAGCATTTT. Translation gives CASSPGQNNQPQHF.

The chain joins TRBV4-2 to TRBJ2-1; TRBD2 agrees at 9 bases. Germline lookup yields CDR1 LGHNA and CDR2 YNFKEQ. The CDR3 sequence is 16 residues long. V was clipped by 1 base and J by 2 bases; unmatched bases: 3. The CDR3 nucleotides are TGTGCCAGCAGCCAAGTTTCTAGCGGGACCTACAATGAGCAGTTCTTC. Protein: CASSQVSSGTYNEQFF.

The chain couples TRBV9 to TRBJ2-1; D possibly corresponds to TRBD1 (5 bases). V was shortened by 4 bases and J by 2 bases, with 13 bases between the two germline ends. Germline loops: CDR1 SGDLS, CDR2 YYNGEE. The CDR3 spans 15 residues. CDR3 coding DNA: TGTGCCAGCAGCTCCTTAACAGGCGCCTACAATGAGCAGTTCTTC. It translates to CASSSLTGAYNEQFF. Complete variable domain (other parts from reference TRBV9 and TRBJ2-1): DSGVTQTPKHLITATGQRVTLRCSPRSGDLSVYWYQQSLDQGLQFLIQYYNGEERAKGNILERFSAQQFPDLHSELNLSSLELGDSALYFCASSSLTGAYNEQFFGPGTRLTVL.

The chain uses TRBV4-3 and TRBJ1-2; a possible D gene is TRBD1 (5 bases). Between the trimmed V and J ends, which lost 6 bases and 4 bases, there was a span of 9 bases. Germline V gene lookup returns CDR1 LGHNA and CDR2 YSLEER. The CDR3 contains 12 residues. CDR3 sequence: CASRDTAYGYTF. CDR3 bases: TGCGCCAGCAGGGACACTGCCTATGGCTACACCTTC.

This chain connects TRBV9 to TRBJ2-3; TRBD1 agrees at 7 bases. Unmatched junction bases numbered 7, after V lost 0 bases and J lost 6 bases. Germline V CDR1 and CDR2: SGDLS, YYNGEE. The CDR3 runs to 15 residues. CDR3 nucleotides: TGTGCCAGCAGCGTAGACGGGCAGGGGGTTGATACGCAGTATTTT. Translation: CASSVDGQGVDTQYF.

This clone was counted between two and nine times. The V gene is TRBV27, the J gene TRBJ1-2, with D tentatively TRBD1 (6 bases). CDR1 MNHEY and CDR2 SMNVEV come from the germline V gene (reference sequence). The CDR3 loop spans 14 amino acids. Trimming shortened V by 7 bases and J by 7 bases, and 19 bases separated the two germline ends. CDR3 nucleotides: TGTGCCAGCAAGGGGGACGGGCAGTTAGGTGGCTACACCTTC. Translation gives CASKGDGQLGGYTF.